What follows is one T cell receptor (beta chain) and its context. Its antigen is unknown. TCRdb ran MiXCR on the reads and lists one entry per CDR3 protein. Of 650,000 to 900,000 distinct CDR3 sequences in the sample, around a third were seen once. The sample comes from a study of T cell repertoires in cytomegalovirus infection. Study-level information: Indications came from public TCR beta signatures; they pointed to CMV infection and to a matching HLA type.

Findings and limits, study-wide: HLA-C-restricted CMV-specific TCR beta clonotypes were dominant in the ex vivo response.

The specimen comprised cultured CD8+ T cells from PBMCs, sampled from culture after CMV antigen stimulation. This sequence was found in a human donor in good health (CMV status not recorded). Some clones in this sample may be carry-over from other donors' samples.

Written as DNA, the CDR3 is TGTGCCAGCAGGGGTCTCAGGGACCATGAGCAGTTCTTC. It specifies CASRGLRDHEQFF. This sequence joins TRBV2 and TRBJ2-1; D possibly matches TRBD1 or TRBD2 (5 bases each). Per the germline V gene, CDR1 is SNHLY and CDR2 is FYNNEI. CDR3 length: 13 residues. Trimming removed 6 bases at V and 8 bases at J, with 14 bases between. Full variable domain (rest looked up from reference TRBV2 and TRBJ2-1): EPEVTQTPSHQVTQMGQEVILRCVPISNHLYFYWYRQILGQKVEFLVSFYNNEISEKSEIFDDQFSVERPDGSNFTLKIRSTKLEDSAMYFCASRGLRDHEQFFGPGTRLTVL.